These 32 T cell receptor beta chains were all obtained from the same sample, sequenced in a study of technical replicates of blood from several donors. Using immunoSEQ multiplex PCR, the repertoire was profiled, and TCRdb retains in-frame clones only, with some absent. The table lists tens of thousands of clones, about 96% of them singletons, with more than 0.15% in the top ten. The sample was T cells isolated from PBMCs. The receptors were gathered from a human donor in good health.

The J gene is TRBJ1-6, the V gene TRBV5-4; D perhaps matches TRBD1 (5 bases). The CDR3 sequence is 15 residues long. Germline V gene sequence: CDR1 SGHNT, CDR2 YYREEE (reference sequence). The V end was cut by 4 bases, the J end by 8 bases, with 16 bases between. The CDR3 region is CASSEHHRGDSPLHF. As DNA, the CDR3 is TGTGCCAGCAGCGAACACCATAGGGGTGATTCACCCCTCCACTTT.

The V gene is TRBV28, the J gene TRBJ2-1, with TRBD2 matching 10 bases. The CDR3 covers 18 residues. Losses at the gene ends were 1 base for V and 0 bases for J; bases not matched to a gene: 6. Germline lookup yields CDR1 MDHEN and CDR2 SYDVKM. CDR3 region: CASSLLRLAGSSYNEQFF. In nucleotides, the CDR3 is TGTGCCAGCAGTTTATTGCGACTAGCGGGCAGCTCCTACAATGAGCAGTTCTTC. Using reference TRBV28 and TRBJ2-1 for the parts outside the CDR3, the full variable domain is DVKVTQSSRYLVKRTGEKVFLECVQDMDHENMFWYRQDPGLGLRLIYFSYDVKMKEKGDIPEGYSVSREKKERFSLILESASTNQTSMYLCASSLLRLAGSSYNEQFFGPGTRLTVL.

This chain connects TRBV5-1 to TRBJ2-7; TRBD1 aligns across 9 bases. The length of the CDR3 is 15 residues. In germline, CDR1 is SGHRS, CDR2 YFSETQ. J gave up 0 bases and V 7 bases, and 8 bases lay outside the gene matches. Here the CDR3 reads CASGRQGGGSYEQYF. In nucleotides, the CDR3 is TGCGCCAGCGGACGACAGGGGGGAGGCTCCTACGAGCAGTACTTC.

This clone was observed a handful of times. The gene calls are TRBV7-6 and TRBJ1-2; weak D call: TRBD1 (5 bases). Germline-derived CDR1 and CDR2 are SGHVS and FNYEAQ. V dropped 5 bases and J dropped 5 bases, with 18 bases sitting between them. This CDR3 is 15 amino acids long. CDR3 sequence (DNA): TGTGCCAGCAGCCCAGCGTGGGATACAGGTTATGGCTACACCTTC. The encoded protein is CASSPAWDTGYGYTF.

In this sample, this clone turned up once. One junction end does not reproduce the germline sequence, and a read error may be involved. This chain links TRBV7-9 with TRBJ2-1; TRBD2 matches 9 bases. This CDR3 region has 15 residues. Germline V gene sequence: CDR1 SEHNR, CDR2 FQNEAQ (reference sequence). Here the CDR3 reads CASRLEASGVDEQFF. In DNA form, the CDR3 reads TGTGCCAGCAGGTTAGAGGCTAGCGGGGTGGATGAGCAGTTCTTC.

The chain is built from TRBV11-2 and TRBJ1-4; tentative D call: TRBD1 (5 bases). The length of the CDR3 is 13 residues. V shed 5 bases and J shed 7 bases, with 11 bases lying between them. Germline CDR1 is SGHAT and CDR2 is FQNNGV. DNA of the CDR3: TGTGCCAGCAGCCCAGTGGGGGGTGAAAAACTGTTTTTT. This translates into CASSPVGGEKLFF.

The chain uses TRBV7-5 and TRBJ2-5; the listed D gene, TRBD1, was not tested against the DNA. TRBV7-5 is designated a pseudogene. The CDR3 contains 15 residues. DNA for the CDR3: TGTGTCAGAAGCTTAAGGGGCAGCCCGAGGGAGACCCAGTACTTC. This sequence encodes CVRSLRGSPRETQYF.

The chain carries TRBV6-6 and TRBJ1-6; D is perhaps TRBD1 (6 bases). The length of the CDR3 is 13 residues. The V end lost 6 bases, the J end lost 12 bases, and 15 bases lay between the germline ends. Germline V gives CDR1 MNHNY, CDR2 SVGAGI (reference sequence). CDR3 loop: CASRKGDQRPLHF. The CDR3 DNA reads TGTGCCAGCAGGAAGGGGGATCAGCGACCCCTCCACTTT.

This rearrangement joins TRBV11-2 to TRBJ2-2; no reliable D call. This CDR3 is built from 12 residues. Germline loops: CDR1 SGHAT, CDR2 FQNNGV. Trimming shortened V by 3 bases and J by 7 bases, and 6 bases separated the two germline ends. CDR3 loop: CASSFGGGELFF. For the CDR3, the DNA is TGTGCCAGCAGCTTTGGCGGCGGGGAGCTGTTTTTT.

V usage is TRBV9 and J usage is TRBJ2-1, with D possibly matching TRBD1 (6 bases). The CDR3 length is 13 residues. The V and J ends lost 4 bases and 6 bases respectively, with 11 bases between them. Germline V gene lookup returns CDR1 SGDLS and CDR2 YYNGEE. The DNA for the CDR3 is TGTGCCAGCAGCCCCCCGACAGGCAATGAGCAGTTCTTC. Its protein is CASSPPTGNEQFF.

The rearrangement joins TRBV28 to TRBJ1-1; 11 bases are shared with TRBD1. V was clipped by 1 base and J by 3 bases; unmatched bases: 7. CDR1 is MDHEN and CDR2 is SYDVKM in the germline V gene. CDR3 length equals 17 residues. The CDR3 sequence is CASSLYRTGGWDTEAFF. The CDR3 DNA follows: TGTGCCAGCAGTTTATATAGGACAGGGGGCTGGGACACTGAAGCTTTCTTT.

The CDR3 DNA is TGTGCCAGCAGCCCTAGTCCGGGGGGATCCGGTAGCACCGGGGAGCTGTTTTTT. Its protein product is CASSPSPGGSGSTGELFF. The V call is TRBV9, the J call TRBJ2-2, with 7 bases aligning to TRBD2. CDR1 is SGDLS, CDR2 YYNGEE, per germline. The CDR3 length is 18 residues. Germline trimming cut 4 bases from V and 4 bases from J; bases unmatched to any gene: 16. Full variable domain (rest looked up from reference TRBV9 and TRBJ2-2): DSGVTQTPKHLITATGQRVTLRCSPRSGDLSVYWYQQSLDQGLQFLIQYYNGEERAKGNILERFSAQQFPDLHSELNLSSLELGDSALYFCASSPSPGGSGSTGELFFGEGSRLTVL.

Regarding this clone: Distinct nucleotide sequences in the sample also encode this CDR3. V gene TRBV2 combines with J gene TRBJ2-1, with 13 positions matching TRBD2. The CDR3 covers 14 residues. Germline CDR1 and CDR2: SNHLY and FYNNEI. V was clipped by 7 bases and J by 5 bases; unmatched bases: 2. CDR3 in amino acids: CASTGTSGNNEQFF. The DNA of the CDR3 is TGTGCCAGCACTGGGACTAGCGGGAACAATGAGCAGTTCTTC.

This clone was detected only once. The chain links TRBV6-5 to TRBJ2-3; TRBD2 might be the D (5 bases). V lost 3 bases, J lost 4 bases, and 8 bases lay in between. Germline values: CDR1 MNHEY, CDR2 SVGAGI. The CDR3 is made up of 13 amino acids. The CDR3 region is CASSYWRADTQYF. For the CDR3, the DNA is TGTGCCAGCAGTTATTGGCGGGCAGATACGCAGTATTTT.

This chain joins TRBV5-4 and TRBJ2-7; the match to TRBD1 covers 7 bases. J was trimmed by 3 bases and V by 3 bases; bases with no gene match: 9. The CDR3 has 15 amino acids. Germline V CDR1 and CDR2: SGHNT, YYREEE (reference sequence). Here the CDR3 DNA reads TGTGCCAGCAGCTCGCAGGGACAGCTTTACTACGAGCAGTACTTC. This sequence encodes CASSSQGQLYYEQYF.

The chain recombines TRBV6-5 with TRBJ2-5; 8 nucleotides match TRBD1. Germline CDR1 is MNHEY and CDR2 is SVGAGI. Germline trimming cut 3 bases from V and 4 bases from J; bases unmatched to any gene: 4. There are 14 residues in the CDR3. CDR3 loop: CASSYQGAGETQYF. CDR3 coding DNA: TGTGCCAGCAGTTATCAGGGGGCGGGAGAGACCCAGTACTTC.

V and J are TRBV29-1 and TRBJ1-5; no clear D gene. Trimming shortened V by 3 bases and J by 2 bases, and 8 bases separated the two germline ends. This CDR3 has 13 amino acids. Looked up from germline, CDR1 is SQVTM and CDR2 is ANQGSEA. The CDR3 sequence: CSVDGEGNQPQHF. The CDR3 nucleotides are TGCAGCGTTGACGGGGAGGGCAATCAGCCCCAGCATTTT.

CDR3 amino acids: CASSSRLAGATYEQYF. The DNA for the CDR3 is TGTGCCAGCAGTTCCCGTTTAGCGGGAGCGACCTACGAGCAGTACTTC. V is TRBV28 and J is TRBJ2-7, with 9 positions matching TRBD2. CDR1 and CDR2 (germline): MDHEN, SYDVKM. The V gene end was trimmed by 4 bases and the J gene end by 2 bases; junction bases not matched to a gene: 9. This CDR3 is 16 amino acids long.

The chain has TRBV9 and TRBJ1-2, with D possibly being TRBD1 (5 bases). The germline V and J ends were trimmed by 5 bases and 3 bases, with 17 bases remaining between them. Germline loops: CDR1 SGDLS, CDR2 YYNGEE. The length of the CDR3 is 15 residues. Here the CDR3 DNA reads TGTGCCAGCAGGGGGACCGGGGGGGTAGACTATGGCTACACCTTC. Translated: CASRGTGGVDYGYTF.

This chain uses TRBV6-1 with TRBJ1-2, with D possibly TRBD1 on 5 matching bases. V lost 4 bases and J 1 base, leaving 10 bases between the germline ends. Germline V gene data show CDR1 as MNHNS and CDR2 as SASEGT. This CDR3 is built from 14 residues. CDR3 nucleotide sequence: TGTGCCAGCAGTGCTAGGGGTGGTAACTATGGCTACACCTTC. This encodes CASSARGGNYGYTF.

The J gene is TRBJ1-4, the V gene TRBV5-6; D is ambiguous. The V gene's germline CDR1 is SGHDT and CDR2 YYEEEE. V lost 2 bases and J 4 bases, leaving 9 bases between the germline ends. This CDR3 has 14 amino acids. The CDR3 bases are TGTGCCAGCAGCTTCGGTCTAATTAATGAAAAACTGTTTTTT. This encodes CASSFGLINEKLFF.

The CDR3 nucleotides are TGTGCCAGCAGCGTGGGACAGACCACAGATACGCAGTATTTT. It codes for CASSVGQTTDTQYF. The chain joins TRBV9 to TRBJ2-3; 7 nucleotides match TRBD1. This CDR3 is built from 14 residues. Germline values: CDR1 SGDLS, CDR2 YYNGEE. The trim removed 2 bases at V and 2 bases at J, leaving 2 bases unmatched.

The CDR3 sequence: CASSQGSGANVLTF. The CDR3, as DNA: TGTGCCAGCAGTCAGGGTTCGGGGGCCAACGTCCTGACTTTC. This chain uses TRBV28 with TRBJ2-6; the D gene is possibly TRBD1 (5 bases). The CDR3 loop spans 14 amino acids. The V gene's germline CDR1 is MDHEN and CDR2 SYDVKM. The V end lost 5 bases, the J end lost 4 bases, and 9 bases lay between the germline ends.

This chain links TRBV11-2 with TRBJ1-2; TRBD1 matches 7 bases. The V and J ends lost 1 base and 4 bases, in that order; junction bases with no gene match: 6. The germline V gene encodes CDR1 SGHAT and CDR2 FQNNGV. The CDR3 is 15 amino acids. The CDR3 nucleotides read TGTGCCAGCAGCTTAGCTGGGTGGGACAGCTATGGCTACACCTTC. Protein sequence: CASSLAGWDSYGYTF.

The rearrangement links TRBV11-2 to TRBJ2-3; 9 nucleotides line up with TRBD1. The CDR3 is 18 residues long. The germline V gene encodes CDR1 SGHAT and CDR2 FQNNGV. The junction had 12 bases not matched to a gene; V was cut back by 5 bases and J by 0 bases. The CDR3 region has the DNA TGTGCCAGCAGCCCTCGGGGACAGGGAGTTTCTAGCACAGATACGCAGTATTTT. Protein product: CASSPRGQGVSSTDTQYF.

CDR3 residues: CAWNLAGGNNEQFF. In DNA form, the CDR3 reads TGTGCCTGGAATTTAGCGGGGGGCAACAATGAGCAGTTCTTC. This chain joins TRBV30 and TRBJ2-1, with 10 bases lining up with TRBD2. V shed 4 bases, J shed 5 bases, and the junction held 5 bases outside the gene matches. Germline loops: CDR1 GTSNPN, CDR2 SVGIG (reference sequence). The CDR3 consists of 14 residues.

The V gene is TRBV10-1, the J gene TRBJ2-6, with D perhaps TRBD2 (5 bases). Trimming left V 2 bases short and J 0 bases short, with 5 bases between. This CDR3 spans 15 amino acids. The germline gives CDR1 WNHNN, CDR2 SYGVQD (reference sequence). Here the CDR3 reads CASSERGSGANVLTF. The CDR3 DNA follows: TGCGCCAGCAGTGAGCGGGGCTCTGGGGCCAACGTCCTGACTTTC.

The V and J genes are TRBV5-5 and TRBJ2-5, with TRBD2 identical over 12 bases. The CDR3 is 15 amino acids. The germline V gene has CDR1 SGHKS and CDR2 YYEKEE (reference sequence). Trimming cost V 0 bases and J 6 bases; bases outside gene matches: 3. The CDR3: CASSLGLAGGQTQYF. The DNA of the CDR3 is TGTGCCAGCAGCTTGGGCCTAGCGGGGGGGCAGACCCAGTACTTC. Variable domain in full (rest from reference TRBV5-5 and TRBJ2-5): DAGVTQSPTHLIKTRGQQVTLRCSPISGHKSVSWYQQVLGQGPQFIFQYYEKEERGRGNFPDRFSARQFPNYSSELNVNALLLGDSALYLCASSLGLAGGQTQYFGPGTRLLVL.

The chain recombines TRBV9 with TRBJ1-2; D gene unclear. CDR3 size: 15 residues. Looked up from germline, CDR1 is SGDLS and CDR2 is YYNGEE. The V end lost 0 bases, the J end lost 8 bases, and 17 bases lay between the germline ends. CDR3 in DNA: TGTGCCAGCAGCGTAGCCCCTCGAGGGCATGAGGGCTACACCTTC. It codes for CASSVAPRGHEGYTF.

The J gene is TRBJ2-1, the V gene TRBV5-1; a weak D match, TRBD2 (6 bases). V was cut by 1 base and J by 8 bases, with 10 bases left in between. This CDR3 spans 13 amino acids. CDR1 is SGHRS, CDR2 YFSETQ, per germline. CDR3 nucleotides: TGCGCCAGCAGCTTGCTTAAGCGGGATGAGCAGTTCTTC. Translating it yields CASSLLKRDEQFF. The complete variable domain, with remaining parts taken from reference TRBV5-1 and TRBJ2-1, reads KAGVTQTPRYLIKTRGQQVTLSCSPISGHRSVSWYQQTPGQGLQFLFEYFSETQRNKGNFPGRFSGRQFSNSRSEMNVSTLELGDSALYLCASSLLKRDEQFFGPGTRLTVL.

This clone was recorded once. This chain joins TRBV7-9 and TRBJ1-1; the D gene is possibly TRBD1 (6 bases). Looked up from germline, CDR1 is SEHNR and CDR2 is FQNEAQ (reference sequence). This CDR3 has 14 amino acids. V lost 1 base to trimming and J lost 0 bases, with 6 bases between them. In nucleotides, the CDR3 is TGTGCCAGCAGCTTAGGGACAGTGAACACTGAAGCTTTCTTT. Its translation: CASSLGTVNTEAFF.

The chain recombines TRBV4-1 with TRBJ1-1; TRBD1 might be the D (6 bases). CDR3 size: 16 residues. Germline CDR1 and CDR2: MGHRA and YSYEKL. Trimming pared 2 bases from V and 3 bases from J, leaving 16 bases between. The CDR3 reads CASSQTRGGWDTEAFF. As DNA, the CDR3 is TGCGCCAGCAGCCAAACTAGGGGGGGATGGGACACTGAAGCTTTCTTT.